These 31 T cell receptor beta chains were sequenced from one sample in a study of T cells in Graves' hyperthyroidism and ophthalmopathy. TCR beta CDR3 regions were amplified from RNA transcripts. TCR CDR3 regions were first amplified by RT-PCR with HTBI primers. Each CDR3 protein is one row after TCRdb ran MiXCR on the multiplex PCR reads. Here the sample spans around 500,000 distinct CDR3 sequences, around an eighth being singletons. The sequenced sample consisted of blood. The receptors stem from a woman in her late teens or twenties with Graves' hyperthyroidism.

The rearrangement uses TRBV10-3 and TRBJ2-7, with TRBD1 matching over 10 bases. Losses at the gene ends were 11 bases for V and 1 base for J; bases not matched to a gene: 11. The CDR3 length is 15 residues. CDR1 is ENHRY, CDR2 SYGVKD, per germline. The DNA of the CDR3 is TGTGCCTTTGGGACAGGGGCCCTGTCATCCTACGAGCAGTACTTC. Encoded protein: CAFGTGALSSYEQYF.

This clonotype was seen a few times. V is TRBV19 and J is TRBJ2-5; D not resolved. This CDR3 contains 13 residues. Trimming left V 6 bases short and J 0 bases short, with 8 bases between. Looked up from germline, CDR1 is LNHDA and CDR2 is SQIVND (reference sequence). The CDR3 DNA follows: TGTGCCAGTAGCAACAGAAACCAAGAGACCCAGTACTTC. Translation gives CASSNRNQETQYF.

DNA for the CDR3: TGTGCCTGGAGTGAGGGGACAGGGCTCTACAATGAGCAGTTCTTC. It is translated as CAWSEGTGLYNEQFF. The J gene is TRBJ2-1, the V gene TRBV30; 9 bases align to TRBD1. The trim removed 1 base at V and 3 bases at J, leaving 4 bases unmatched. The CDR3 consists of 15 residues. The germline gives CDR1 GTSNPN, CDR2 SVGIG (reference sequence).

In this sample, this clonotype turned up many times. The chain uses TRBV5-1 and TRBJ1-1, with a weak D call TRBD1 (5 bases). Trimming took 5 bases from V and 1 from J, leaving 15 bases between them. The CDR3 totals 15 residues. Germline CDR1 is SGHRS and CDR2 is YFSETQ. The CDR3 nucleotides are TGCGCCAGCAGGGTTGGGGCAGGGCCGAACACTGAAGCTTTCTTT. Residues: CASRVGAGPNTEAFF.

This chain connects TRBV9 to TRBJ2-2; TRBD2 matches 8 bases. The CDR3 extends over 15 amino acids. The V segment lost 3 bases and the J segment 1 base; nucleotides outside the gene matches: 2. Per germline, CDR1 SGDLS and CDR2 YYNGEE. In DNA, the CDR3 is TGTGCCAGCAGCGCTAGCGGGTGGAACACCGGGGAGCTGTTTTTT. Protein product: CASSASGWNTGELFF.

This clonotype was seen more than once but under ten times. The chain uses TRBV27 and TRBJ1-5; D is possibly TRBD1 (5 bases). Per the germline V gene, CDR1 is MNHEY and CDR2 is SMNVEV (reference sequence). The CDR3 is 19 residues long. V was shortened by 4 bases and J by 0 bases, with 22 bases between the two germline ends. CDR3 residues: CASSYLGPALGDSNQPQHF. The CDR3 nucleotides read TGTGCCAGCAGTTACTTGGGGCCAGCATTGGGCGATAGCAATCAGCCCCAGCATTTT.

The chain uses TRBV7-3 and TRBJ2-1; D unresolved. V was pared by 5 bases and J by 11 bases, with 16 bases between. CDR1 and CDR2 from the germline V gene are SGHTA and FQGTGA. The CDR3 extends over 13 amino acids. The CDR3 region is CASSRNLDGKQFF. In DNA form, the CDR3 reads TGTGCCAGCAGCCGTAACCTGGACGGTAAGCAGTTCTTC. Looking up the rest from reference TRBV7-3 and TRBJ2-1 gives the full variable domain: GAGVSQTPSNKVTEKGKYVELRCDPISGHTALYWYRQSLGQGPEFLIYFQGTGAADDSGLPNDRFFAVRPEGSVSTLKIQRTERGDSAVYLCASSRNLDGKQFFGPGTRLTVL.

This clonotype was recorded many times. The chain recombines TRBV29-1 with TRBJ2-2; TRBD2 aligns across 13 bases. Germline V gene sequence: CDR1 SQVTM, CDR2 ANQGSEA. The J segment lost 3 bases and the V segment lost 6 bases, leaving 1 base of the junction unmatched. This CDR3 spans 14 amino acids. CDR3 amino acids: CSVGTSGDTGELFF. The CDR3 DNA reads TGCAGCGTGGGGACTAGCGGGGACACCGGGGAGCTGTTTTTT.

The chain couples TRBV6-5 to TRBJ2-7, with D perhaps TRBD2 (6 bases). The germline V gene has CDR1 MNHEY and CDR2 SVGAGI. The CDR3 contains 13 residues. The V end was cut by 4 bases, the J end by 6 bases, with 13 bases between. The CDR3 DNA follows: TGTGCCAGCAGTTGGGGGGAGACGGGCGAGCAGTACGTC. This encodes CASSWGETGEQYV.

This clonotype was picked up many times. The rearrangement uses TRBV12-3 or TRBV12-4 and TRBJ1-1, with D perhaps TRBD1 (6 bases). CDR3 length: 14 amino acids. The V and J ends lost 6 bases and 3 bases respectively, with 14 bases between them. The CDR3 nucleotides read TGTGCCAGCAGCCGTTCACAGGGAGACACTGAAGCTTTCTTT. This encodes CASSRSQGDTEAFF.

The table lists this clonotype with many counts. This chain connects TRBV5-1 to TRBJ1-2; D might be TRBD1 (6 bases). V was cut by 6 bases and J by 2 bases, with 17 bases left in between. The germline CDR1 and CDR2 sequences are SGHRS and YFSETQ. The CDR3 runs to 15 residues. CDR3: CASTLNGGANYGYTF. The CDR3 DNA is TGCGCCAGCACCCTCAACGGGGGGGCGAACTATGGCTACACCTTC.

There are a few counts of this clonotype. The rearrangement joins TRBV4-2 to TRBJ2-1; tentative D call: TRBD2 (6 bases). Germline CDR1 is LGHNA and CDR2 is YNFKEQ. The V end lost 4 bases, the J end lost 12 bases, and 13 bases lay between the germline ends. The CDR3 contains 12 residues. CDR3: CASSPTSFAQFF. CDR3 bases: TGTGCCAGCAGCCCAACTAGCTTTGCGCAGTTCTTC.

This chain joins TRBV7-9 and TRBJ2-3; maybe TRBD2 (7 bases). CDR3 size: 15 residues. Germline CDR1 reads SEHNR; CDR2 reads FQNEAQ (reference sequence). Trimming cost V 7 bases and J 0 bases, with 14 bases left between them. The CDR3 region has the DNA TGTGCCAGCACTCAACGGGGGGCAAGCACAGATACGCAGTATTTT. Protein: CASTQRGASTDTQYF.

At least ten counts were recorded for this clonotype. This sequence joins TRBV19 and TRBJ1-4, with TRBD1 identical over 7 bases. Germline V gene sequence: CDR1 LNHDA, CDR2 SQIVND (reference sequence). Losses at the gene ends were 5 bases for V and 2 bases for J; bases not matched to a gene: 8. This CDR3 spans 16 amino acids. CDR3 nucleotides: TGTGCCAGTAGTTTACGTACAGGGGTTACTAATGAAAAACTGTTTTTT. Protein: CASSLRTGVTNEKLFF.

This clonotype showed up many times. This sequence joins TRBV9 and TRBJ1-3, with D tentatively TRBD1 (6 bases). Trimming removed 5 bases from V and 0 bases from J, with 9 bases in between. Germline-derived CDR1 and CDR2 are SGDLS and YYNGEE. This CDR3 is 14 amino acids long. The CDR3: CASSSTGSGNTIYF. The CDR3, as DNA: TGTGCCAGCAGTTCGACAGGCTCTGGAAACACCATATATTTT.

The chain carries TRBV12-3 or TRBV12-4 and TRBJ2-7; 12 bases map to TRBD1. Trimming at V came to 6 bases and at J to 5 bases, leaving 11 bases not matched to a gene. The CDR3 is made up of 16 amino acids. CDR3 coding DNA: TGTGCCAGCAGCTTAAACCCCGGGACAGGGGGCAACGAGCAGTACTTC. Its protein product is CASSLNPGTGGNEQYF.

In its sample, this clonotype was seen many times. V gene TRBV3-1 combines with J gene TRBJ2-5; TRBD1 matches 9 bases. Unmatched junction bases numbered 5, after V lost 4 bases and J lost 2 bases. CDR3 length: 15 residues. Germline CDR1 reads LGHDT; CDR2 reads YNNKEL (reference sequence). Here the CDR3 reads CASSPLGQGQETQYF. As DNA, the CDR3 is TGTGCCAGCAGCCCATTGGGACAGGGACAAGAGACCCAGTACTTC.

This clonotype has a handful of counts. The DNA of the CDR3 is TGTGCCAGCAGTTTATCGTGGGAGGGCCGGACCGGGGAGCTGTTTTTT. This encodes CASSLSWEGRTGELFF. The gene calls are TRBV12-3 or TRBV12-4 and TRBJ2-2; 7 bases match TRBD2. The CDR3 is 16 residues long. V was clipped by 2 bases and J by 5 bases; unmatched bases: 8.

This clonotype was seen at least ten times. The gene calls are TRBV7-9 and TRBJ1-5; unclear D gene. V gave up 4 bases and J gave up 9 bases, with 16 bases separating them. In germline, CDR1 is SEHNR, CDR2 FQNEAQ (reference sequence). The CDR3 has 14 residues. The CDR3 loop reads CASSSLLEPRPQHF. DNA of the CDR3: TGTGCCAGCAGCTCTCTTTTGGAGCCCAGGCCCCAGCATTTT.

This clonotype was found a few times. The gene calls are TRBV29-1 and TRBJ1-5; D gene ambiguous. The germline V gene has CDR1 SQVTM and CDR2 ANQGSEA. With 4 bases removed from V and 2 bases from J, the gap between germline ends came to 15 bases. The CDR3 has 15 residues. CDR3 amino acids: CSVVIGDERNQPQHF. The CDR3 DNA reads TGCAGCGTTGTTATCGGAGATGAGCGCAATCAGCCCCAGCATTTT. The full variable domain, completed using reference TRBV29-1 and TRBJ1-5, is SAVISQKPSRDICQRGTSLTIQCQVDSQVTMMFWYRQQPGQSLTLIATANQGSEATYESGFVIDKFPISRPNLTFSTLTVSNMSPEDSSIYLCSVVIGDERNQPQHFGDGTRLSIL.

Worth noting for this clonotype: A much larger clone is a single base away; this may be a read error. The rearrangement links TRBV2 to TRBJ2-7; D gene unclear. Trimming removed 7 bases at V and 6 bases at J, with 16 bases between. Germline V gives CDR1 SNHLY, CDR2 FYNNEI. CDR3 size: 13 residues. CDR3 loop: CASTSTETVEQYF. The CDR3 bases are TGTGCCAGCACCTCCACTGAGACGGTCGAGCAGTACTTC.

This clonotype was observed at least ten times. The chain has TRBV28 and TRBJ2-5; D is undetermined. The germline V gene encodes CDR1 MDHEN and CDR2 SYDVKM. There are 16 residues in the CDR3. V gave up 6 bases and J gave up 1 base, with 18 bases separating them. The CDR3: CASSLQPTNLQETQYF. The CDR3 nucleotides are TGTGCCAGCAGCCTCCAACCGACGAACCTCCAAGAGACCCAGTACTTC.

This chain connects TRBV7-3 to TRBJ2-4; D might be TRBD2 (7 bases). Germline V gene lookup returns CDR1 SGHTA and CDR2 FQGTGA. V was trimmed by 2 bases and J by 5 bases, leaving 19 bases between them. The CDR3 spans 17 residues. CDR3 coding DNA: TGTGCCAGCAGCTTAGGGGGGGCGCTGAGGGCCGAAAACATTCAGTACTTC. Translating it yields CASSLGGALRAENIQYF.

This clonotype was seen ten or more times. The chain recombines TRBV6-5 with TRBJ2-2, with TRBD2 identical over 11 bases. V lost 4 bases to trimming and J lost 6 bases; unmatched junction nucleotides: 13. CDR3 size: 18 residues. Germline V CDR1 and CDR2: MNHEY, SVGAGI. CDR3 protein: CASSSEIAGGPRSGELFF. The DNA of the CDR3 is TGTGCCAGCAGTTCAGAGATAGCGGGAGGGCCTAGATCCGGGGAGCTGTTTTTT.

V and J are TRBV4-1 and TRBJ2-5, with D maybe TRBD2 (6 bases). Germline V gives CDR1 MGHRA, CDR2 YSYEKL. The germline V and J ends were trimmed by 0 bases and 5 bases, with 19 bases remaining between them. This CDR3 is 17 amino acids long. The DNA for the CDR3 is TGCGCCAGCAGCCAAGATCTGGCGGGACTTGCGGGGGAGACCCAGTACTTC. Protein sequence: CASSQDLAGLAGETQYF.

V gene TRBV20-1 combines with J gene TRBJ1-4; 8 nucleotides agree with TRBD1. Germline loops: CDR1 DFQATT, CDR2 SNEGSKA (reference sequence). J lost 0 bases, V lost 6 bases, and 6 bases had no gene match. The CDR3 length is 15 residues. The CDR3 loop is CSAPGQVTTNEKLFF. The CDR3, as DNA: TGCAGTGCCCCGGGACAGGTTACAACTAATGAAAAACTGTTTTTT.

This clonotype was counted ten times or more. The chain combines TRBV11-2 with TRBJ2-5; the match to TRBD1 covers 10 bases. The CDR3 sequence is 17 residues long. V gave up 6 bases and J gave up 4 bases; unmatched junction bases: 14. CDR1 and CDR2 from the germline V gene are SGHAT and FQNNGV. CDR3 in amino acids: CASSRQGARVAGETQYF. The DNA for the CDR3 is TGTGCCAGCAGTAGACAGGGGGCGCGAGTAGCGGGAGAGACCCAGTACTTC.

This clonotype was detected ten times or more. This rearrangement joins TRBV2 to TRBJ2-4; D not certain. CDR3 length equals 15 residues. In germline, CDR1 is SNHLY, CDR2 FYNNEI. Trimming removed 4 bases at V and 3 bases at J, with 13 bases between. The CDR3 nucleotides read TGTGCCAGCAGTGCGCGGTCCGTAGGCAAAAACATTCAGTACTTC. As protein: CASSARSVGKNIQYF. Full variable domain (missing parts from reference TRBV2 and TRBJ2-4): EPEVTQTPSHQVTQMGQEVILRCVPISNHLYFYWYRQILGQKVEFLVSFYNNEISEKSEIFDDQFSVERPDGSNFTLKIRSTKLEDSAMYFCASSARSVGKNIQYFGAGTRLSVL.

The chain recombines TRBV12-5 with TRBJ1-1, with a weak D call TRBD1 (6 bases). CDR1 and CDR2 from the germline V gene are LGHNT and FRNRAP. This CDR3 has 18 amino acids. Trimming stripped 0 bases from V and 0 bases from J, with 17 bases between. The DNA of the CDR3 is TGTGCTAGTGGTTTGGTAAGGGGGGGGGGGTTGGTGAACACTGAAGCTTTCTTT. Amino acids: CASGLVRGGGLVNTEAFF.

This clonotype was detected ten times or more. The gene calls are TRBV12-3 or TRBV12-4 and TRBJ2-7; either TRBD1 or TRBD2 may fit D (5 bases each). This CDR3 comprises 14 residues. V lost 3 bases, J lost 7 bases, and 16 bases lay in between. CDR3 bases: TGTGCCAGCAGTTTGGGACCTGATCTGGCTGAGCAGTACGTC. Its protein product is CASSLGPDLAEQYV.

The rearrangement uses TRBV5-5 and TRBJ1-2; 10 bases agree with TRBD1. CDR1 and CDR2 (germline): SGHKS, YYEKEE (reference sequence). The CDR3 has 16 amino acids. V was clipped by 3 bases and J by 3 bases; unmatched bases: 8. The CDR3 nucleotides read TGTGCCAGCAGCTCCCCTGGGGACAGGGGCGACTATGGCTACACCTTC. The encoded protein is CASSSPGDRGDYGYTF.